This T cell receptor beta chain was identified during a study of shared clonotypes between healthy human individuals. This clone was detected only once. Every donor was a Caucasian adult from Nashville, Tennessee. Clones were read by immunoSEQ multiplex PCR, and TCRdb kept only the in-frame ones, dropping some. The repertoire holds about 380,000 clones, with 95% to 97% as singletons. The CDR3 spans 21 residues. The sequence came from a young man in good health. Sequenced: memory CD8+ T cells sorted from blood. The subset denotes: CD45RO+ cells pooled with CCR7-negative TemRA cells. The chain recombines TRBV1 with TRBJ2-3. TRBV1 is termed a pseudogene. The CDR3 reads CTSSQPFSRLSSQAVGDTQYF. CDR3 nucleotides: TGCACCAGCAGCCAACCATTTTCCAGGCTCAGTTCCCAGGCGGTCGGGGATACGCAGTATTTT.